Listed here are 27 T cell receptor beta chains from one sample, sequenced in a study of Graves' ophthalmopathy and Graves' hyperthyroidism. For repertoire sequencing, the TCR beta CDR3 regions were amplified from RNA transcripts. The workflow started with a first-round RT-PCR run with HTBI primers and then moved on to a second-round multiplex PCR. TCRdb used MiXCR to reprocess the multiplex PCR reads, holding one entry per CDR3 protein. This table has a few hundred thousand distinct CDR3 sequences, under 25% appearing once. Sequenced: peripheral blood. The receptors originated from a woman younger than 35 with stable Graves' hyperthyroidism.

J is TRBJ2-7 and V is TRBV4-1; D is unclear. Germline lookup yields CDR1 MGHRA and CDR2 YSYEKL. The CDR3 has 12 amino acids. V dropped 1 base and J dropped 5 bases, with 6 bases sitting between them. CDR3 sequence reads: CASSQGRNEQYF. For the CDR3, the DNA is TGCGCCAGCAGCCAAGGGCGGAACGAGCAGTACTTC.

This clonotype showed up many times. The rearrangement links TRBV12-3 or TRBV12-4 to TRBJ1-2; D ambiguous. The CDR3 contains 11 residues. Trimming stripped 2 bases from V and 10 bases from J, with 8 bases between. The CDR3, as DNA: TGTGCCAGCAGTTTAAACAGACTCTACACCTTC. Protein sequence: CASSLNRLYTF.

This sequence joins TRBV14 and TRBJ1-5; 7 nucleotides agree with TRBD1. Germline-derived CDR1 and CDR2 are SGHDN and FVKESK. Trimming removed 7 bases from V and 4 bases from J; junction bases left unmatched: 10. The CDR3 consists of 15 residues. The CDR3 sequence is CASTGNGTANQPQHF. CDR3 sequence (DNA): TGTGCCAGCACCGGAAATGGGACAGCAAATCAGCCCCAGCATTTT.

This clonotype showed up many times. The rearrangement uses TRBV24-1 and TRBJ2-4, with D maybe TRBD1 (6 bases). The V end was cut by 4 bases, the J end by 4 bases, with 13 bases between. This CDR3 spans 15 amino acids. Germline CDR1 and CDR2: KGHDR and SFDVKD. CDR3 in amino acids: CATSDHRDGKNIQYF. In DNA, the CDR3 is TGTGCCACCAGTGACCACAGGGACGGGAAAAACATTCAGTACTTC.

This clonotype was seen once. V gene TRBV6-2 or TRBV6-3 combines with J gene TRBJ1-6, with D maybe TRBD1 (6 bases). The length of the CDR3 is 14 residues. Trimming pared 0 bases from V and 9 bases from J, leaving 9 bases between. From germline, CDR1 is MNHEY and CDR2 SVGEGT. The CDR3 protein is CASSYSGGTSPLHF. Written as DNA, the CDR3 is TGTGCCAGCAGTTACTCAGGGGGGACTTCACCCCTCCACTTT.

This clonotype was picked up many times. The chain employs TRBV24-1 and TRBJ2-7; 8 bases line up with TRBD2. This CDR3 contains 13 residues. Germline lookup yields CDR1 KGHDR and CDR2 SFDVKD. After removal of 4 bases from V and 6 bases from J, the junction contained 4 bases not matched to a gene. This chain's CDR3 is CATSDALAGEQYF. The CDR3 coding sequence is TGTGCCACCAGTGACGCCCTAGCGGGCGAGCAGTACTTC.

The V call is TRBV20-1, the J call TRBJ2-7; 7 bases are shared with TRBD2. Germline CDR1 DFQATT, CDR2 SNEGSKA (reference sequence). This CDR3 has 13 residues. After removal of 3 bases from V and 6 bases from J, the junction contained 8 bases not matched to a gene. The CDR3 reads CSARDPGRAEQYF. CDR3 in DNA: TGCAGTGCTAGGGACCCGGGGAGGGCCGAGCAGTACTTC.

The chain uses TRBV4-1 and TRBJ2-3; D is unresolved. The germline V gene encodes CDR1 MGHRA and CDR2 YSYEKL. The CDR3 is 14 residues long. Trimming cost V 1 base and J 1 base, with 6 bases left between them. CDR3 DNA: TGCGCCAGCAGCCAAGGGCTGGGCACAGATACGCAGTATTTT. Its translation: CASSQGLGTDTQYF.

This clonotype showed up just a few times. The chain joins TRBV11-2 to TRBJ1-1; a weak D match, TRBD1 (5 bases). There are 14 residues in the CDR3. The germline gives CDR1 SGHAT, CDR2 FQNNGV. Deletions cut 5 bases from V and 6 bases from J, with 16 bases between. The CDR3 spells CASSAFSGGPEAFF. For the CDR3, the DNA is TGTGCCAGCAGCGCCTTCTCGGGGGGTCCTGAAGCTTTCTTT.

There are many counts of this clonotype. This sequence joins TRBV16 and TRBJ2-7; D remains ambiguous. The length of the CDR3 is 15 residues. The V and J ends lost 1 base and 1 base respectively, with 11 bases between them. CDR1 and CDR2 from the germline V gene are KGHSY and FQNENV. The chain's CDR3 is CASSQLLYGSYEQYF. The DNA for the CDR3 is TGTGCCAGCAGCCAATTACTGTACGGGTCCTACGAGCAGTACTTC.

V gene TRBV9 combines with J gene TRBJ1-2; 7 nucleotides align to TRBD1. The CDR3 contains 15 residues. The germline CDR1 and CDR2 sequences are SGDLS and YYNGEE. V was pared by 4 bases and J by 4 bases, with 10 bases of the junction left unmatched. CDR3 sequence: CASSTGQAAGYGYTF. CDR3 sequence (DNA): TGTGCCAGCAGCACCGGACAGGCGGCAGGCTATGGCTACACCTTC.

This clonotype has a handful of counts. The CDR3 DNA is TGTGCCAGTAGTATTGATCCCGAGGGCATCGAGAACTATGGCTACACCTTC. It codes for CASSIDPEGIENYGYTF. The chain couples TRBV19 to TRBJ1-2; D uncertain. With 3 bases removed from V and 2 bases from J, the gap between germline ends came to 19 bases. CDR3 length: 17 residues. Germline CDR1 LNHDA, CDR2 SQIVND (reference sequence).

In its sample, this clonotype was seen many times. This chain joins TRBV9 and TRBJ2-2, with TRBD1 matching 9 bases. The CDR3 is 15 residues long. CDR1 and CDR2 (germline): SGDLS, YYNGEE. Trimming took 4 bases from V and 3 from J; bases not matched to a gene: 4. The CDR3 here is CASSFRTGDTGELFF. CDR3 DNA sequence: TGTGCCAGCAGCTTTCGGACAGGGGACACCGGGGAGCTGTTTTTT.

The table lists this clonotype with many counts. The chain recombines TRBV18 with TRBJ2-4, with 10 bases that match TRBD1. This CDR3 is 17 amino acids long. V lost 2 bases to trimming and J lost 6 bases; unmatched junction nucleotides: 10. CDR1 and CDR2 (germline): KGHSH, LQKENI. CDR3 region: CASSPSTTGGFRNIQYF. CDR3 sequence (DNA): TGTGCCAGCTCACCATCTACGACAGGGGGCTTTAGAAACATTCAGTACTTC.

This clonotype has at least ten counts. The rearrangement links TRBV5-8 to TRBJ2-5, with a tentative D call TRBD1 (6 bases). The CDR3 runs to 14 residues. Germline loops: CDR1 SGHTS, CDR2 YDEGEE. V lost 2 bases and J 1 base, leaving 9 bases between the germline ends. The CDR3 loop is CASSFGRGQETQYF. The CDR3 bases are TGTGCCAGCAGCTTTGGCAGGGGCCAAGAGACCCAGTACTTC. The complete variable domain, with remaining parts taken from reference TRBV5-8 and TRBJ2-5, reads EAGVTQSPTHLIKTRGQQATLRCSPISGHTSVYWYQQALGLGLQFLLWYDEGEERNRGNFPPRFSGRQFPNYSSELNVNALELEDSALYLCASSFGRGQETQYFGPGTRLLVL.

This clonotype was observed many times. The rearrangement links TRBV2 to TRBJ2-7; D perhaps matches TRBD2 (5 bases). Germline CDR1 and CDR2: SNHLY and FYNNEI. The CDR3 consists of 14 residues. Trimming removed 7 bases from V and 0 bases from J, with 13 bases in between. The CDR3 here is CASKGRRSSYEQYF. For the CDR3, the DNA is TGTGCCAGCAAAGGGCGGAGGAGCTCCTACGAGCAGTACTTC.

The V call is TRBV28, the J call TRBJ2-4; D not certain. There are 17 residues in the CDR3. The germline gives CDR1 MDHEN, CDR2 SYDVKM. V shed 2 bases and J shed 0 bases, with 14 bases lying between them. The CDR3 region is CASSLGRGLLAKNIQYF. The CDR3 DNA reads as TGTGCCAGCAGTTTAGGGCGCGGATTGCTAGCCAAAAACATTCAGTACTTC.

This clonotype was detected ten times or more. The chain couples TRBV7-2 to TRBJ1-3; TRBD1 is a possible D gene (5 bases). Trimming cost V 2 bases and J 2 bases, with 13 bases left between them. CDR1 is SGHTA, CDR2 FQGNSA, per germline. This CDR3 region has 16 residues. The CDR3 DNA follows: TGTGCCAGCAGCTTATCCCTAGTGGGGGCTGGAAACACCATATATTTT. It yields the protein CASSLSLVGAGNTIYF.

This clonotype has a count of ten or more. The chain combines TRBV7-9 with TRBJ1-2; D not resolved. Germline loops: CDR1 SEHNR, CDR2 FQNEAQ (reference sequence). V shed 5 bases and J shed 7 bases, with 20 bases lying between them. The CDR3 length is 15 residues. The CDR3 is CASSPIETWMSGYTF. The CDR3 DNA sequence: TGTGCCAGCAGCCCCATAGAGACCTGGATGAGTGGCTACACCTTC. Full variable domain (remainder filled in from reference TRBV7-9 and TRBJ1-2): DTGVSQNPRHKITKRGQNVTFRCDPISEHNRLYWYRQTLGQGPEFLTYFQNEAQLEKSRLLSDRFSAERPKGSFSTLEIQRTEQGDSAMYLCASSPIETWMSGYTFGSGTRLTVV.

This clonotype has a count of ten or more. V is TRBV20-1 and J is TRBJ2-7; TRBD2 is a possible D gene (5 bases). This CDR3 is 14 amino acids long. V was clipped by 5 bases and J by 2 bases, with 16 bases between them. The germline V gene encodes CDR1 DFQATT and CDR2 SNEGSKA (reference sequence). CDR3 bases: TGCAGTGCTGCAGTCCCCAGCGGAACCTACGAGCAGTACTTC. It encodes CSAAVPSGTYEQYF.

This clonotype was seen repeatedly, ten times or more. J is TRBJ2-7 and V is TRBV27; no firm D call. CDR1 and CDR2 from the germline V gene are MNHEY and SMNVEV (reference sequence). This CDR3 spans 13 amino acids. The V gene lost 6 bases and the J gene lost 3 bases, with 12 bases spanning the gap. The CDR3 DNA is TGTGCCAGCAGCACGTCTCTATTCTACGAGCAGTACTTC. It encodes CASSTSLFYEQYF.

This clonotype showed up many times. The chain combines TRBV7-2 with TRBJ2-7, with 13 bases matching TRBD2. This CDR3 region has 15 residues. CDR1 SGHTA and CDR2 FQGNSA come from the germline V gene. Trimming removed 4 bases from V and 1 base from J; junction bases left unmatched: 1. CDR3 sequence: CASSWGLAGSYEQYF. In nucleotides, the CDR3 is TGTGCCAGCAGCTGGGGACTAGCGGGATCCTACGAGCAGTACTTC.

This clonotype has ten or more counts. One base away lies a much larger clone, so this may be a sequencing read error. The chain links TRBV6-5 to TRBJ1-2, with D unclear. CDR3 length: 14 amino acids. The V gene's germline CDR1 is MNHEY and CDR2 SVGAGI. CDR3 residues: CASSYSRDNYGHTF. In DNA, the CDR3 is TGTGCCAGCAGTTACTCGCGGGATAACTATGGCCACACCTTC.

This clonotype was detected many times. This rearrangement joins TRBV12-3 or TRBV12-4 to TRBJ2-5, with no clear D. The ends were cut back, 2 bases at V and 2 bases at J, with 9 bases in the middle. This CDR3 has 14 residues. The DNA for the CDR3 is TGTGCCAGCAGTTTAACTGGTCCACAAGAGACCCAGTACTTC. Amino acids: CASSLTGPQETQYF.

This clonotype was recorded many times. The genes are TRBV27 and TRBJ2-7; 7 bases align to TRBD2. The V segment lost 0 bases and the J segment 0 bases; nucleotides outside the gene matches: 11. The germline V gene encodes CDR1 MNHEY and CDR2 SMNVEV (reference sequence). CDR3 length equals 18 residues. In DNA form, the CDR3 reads TGTGCCAGCAGTTTATCGGCAGGCTTTCGGGACTACTCCTACGAGCAGTACTTC. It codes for CASSLSAGFRDYSYEQYF.

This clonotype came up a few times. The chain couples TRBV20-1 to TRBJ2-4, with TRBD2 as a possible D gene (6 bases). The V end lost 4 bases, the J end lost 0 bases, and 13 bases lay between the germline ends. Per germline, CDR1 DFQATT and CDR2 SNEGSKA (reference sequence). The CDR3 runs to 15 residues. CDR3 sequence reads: CSANRGAGAKNIQYF. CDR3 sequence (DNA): TGCAGTGCTAACCGAGGAGCGGGAGCCAAAAACATTCAGTACTTC.

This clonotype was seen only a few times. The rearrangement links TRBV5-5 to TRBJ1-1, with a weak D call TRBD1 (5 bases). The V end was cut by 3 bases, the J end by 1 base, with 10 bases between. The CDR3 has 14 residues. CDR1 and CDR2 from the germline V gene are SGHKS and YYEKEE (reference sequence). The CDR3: CASSWGSGNTEAFF. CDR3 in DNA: TGTGCCAGCAGCTGGGGCTCTGGGAACACTGAAGCTTTCTTT. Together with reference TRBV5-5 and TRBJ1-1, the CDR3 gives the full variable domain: DAGVTQSPTHLIKTRGQQVTLRCSPISGHKSVSWYQQVLGQGPQFIFQYYEKEERGRGNFPDRFSARQFPNYSSELNVNALLLGDSALYLCASSWGSGNTEAFFGQGTRLTVV.